The 18 T cell receptor beta chains presented below share a single source sample, sequenced in a study of molecular identifiers for immune sequencing clone quantification. In TCRdb, the PCR reads were re-called with MiXCR into one record per CDR3 protein. The sample shows around 470,000 distinct CDR3 sequences, around a fifth of them seen only once. The sample comprised naive CD8+ T cells from blood, with Jurkat cell RNA spiked in. The sample's subset: FACS-sorted CD8+CD4-CCR7+CD45RA+ naive T cells. The origin of the receptors is a human donor in good health. Some libraries in this study had Jurkat cell RNA spiked in.

This clonotype was recorded many times. This chain joins TRBV4-3 and TRBJ2-7; D is perhaps TRBD1 or TRBD2 (5 bases each). The germline gives CDR1 LGHNA, CDR2 YSLEER. V was cut by 1 base and J by 6 bases, with 13 bases left in between. The CDR3 is made up of 14 amino acids. The CDR3 region is CASSQGLGAGEQYF. In DNA form, the CDR3 reads TGCGCCAGCAGCCAAGGCCTAGGGGCGGGCGAGCAGTACTTC.

This clonotype was detected a few times. This may come from a read error, since a much larger clone is one base off. The CDR3 carries no conserved terminal phenylalanine or tryptophan, so it likely arises from a read error. The CDR3 nucleotides read TGCAGCGTTGAAGGGGTCCCGACAGGGCGCAGCGGGGATAACAATGAGCAGTTCCTC. Protein: CSVEGVPTGRSGDNNEQFL. This chain uses TRBV29-1 with TRBJ2-1, with D perhaps TRBD1 or TRBD2 (7 bases each). The V and J ends lost 1 base and 5 bases respectively, with 27 bases between them. Germline values: CDR1 SQVTM, CDR2 ANQGSEA. The CDR3 is 19 residues long.

A word on this clonotype: Given a much more abundant clone one base away, this may be a read error. The chain links TRBV7-9 to TRBJ2-1; D uncertain. In germline, CDR1 is SEHNR, CDR2 FQNEAQ (reference sequence). Deletions cut 4 bases from V and 14 bases from J, with 15 bases between. This CDR3 is built from 12 residues. The CDR3 is CASSSQVAGKFF. The CDR3 DNA is TGTGCCAGCAGCTCGCAGGTGGCAGGAAAGTTCTTC.

This clonotype showed up many times. The gene calls are TRBV28 and TRBJ2-7, with a possible D match to TRBD2 (5 bases). V lost 9 bases to trimming and J lost 3 bases, with 18 bases between them. The length of the CDR3 is 14 residues. Germline CDR1 is MDHEN and CDR2 is SYDVKM. In nucleotides, the CDR3 is TGTGCCAGTAGCGTTCGTAGCGTCGGCTACGAGCAGTACTTC. This codes for CASSVRSVGYEQYF.

To note about this clonotype: A much larger clone lies a single base off, so this may be a read error. This chain uses TRBV29-1 with TRBJ2-7; D possibly matches TRBD1 or TRBD2 (5 bases each). This CDR3 has 13 amino acids. In germline, CDR1 is SQVTM, CDR2 ANQGSEA. The chain's CDR3 is CSVRDQISYGQYF. The CDR3 bases are TGCAGCGTACGGGACCAAATCTCCTACGGGCAGTACTTC.

This clonotype was recorded many times. The chain has TRBV2 and TRBJ2-3; 9 bases fit TRBD2. This CDR3 has 17 residues. With V trimmed by 10 bases and J by 0 bases, 14 bases remained unmatched. The germline V gene has CDR1 SNHLY and CDR2 FYNNEI. The CDR3 protein is CAIYKEVLAGSTDTQYF. In DNA, the CDR3 is TGTGCCATCTACAAAGAGGTCCTAGCGGGGAGCACAGATACGCAGTATTTT.

The V call is TRBV12-3 or TRBV12-4, the J call TRBJ2-3; D unclear. This CDR3 is 15 amino acids long. V lost 4 bases to trimming and J lost 0 bases, with 11 bases between them. The CDR3 bases are TGTGCCAGCAGTTCAGAAATATCTAGCACAGATACGCAGTATTTT. Protein sequence: CASSSEISSTDTQYF.

With respect to this clonotype: It may be a read error: a sequence one base away is much more abundant. The V gene is TRBV13, the J gene TRBJ1-1; D gene ambiguous. Trimming stripped 1 base from V and 0 bases from J, with 9 bases between. The CDR3 spans 15 residues. The germline CDR1 and CDR2 sequences are PRHDT and FYEKMQ (reference sequence). The CDR3 sequence is CASSLVSGMNTEAFF. CDR3 sequence (DNA): TGTGCCAGCAGCTTAGTGTCTGGGATGAACACTGAAGCTTTCTTT.

This clonotype was seen at least ten times. The chain uses TRBV20-1 and TRBJ2-3, with 13 bases identical to TRBD2. The length of the CDR3 is 17 residues. Trimming cost V 4 bases and J 0 bases; bases outside gene matches: 7. Germline V lookup: CDR1 DFQATT, CDR2 SNEGSKA (reference sequence). The CDR3 loop reads CSAIGLAGELSTDTQYF. The CDR3 DNA reads as TGCAGTGCTATCGGACTAGCGGGAGAACTTAGCACAGATACGCAGTATTTT.

This clonotype was picked up a small number of times. This chain joins TRBV10-3 and TRBJ2-7, with D possibly called TRBD1 or TRBD2 (5 bases each). Per germline, CDR1 ENHRY and CDR2 SYGVKD. This CDR3 is built from 11 residues. V shed 6 bases and J shed 8 bases, with 11 bases lying between them. CDR3 protein: CAISVSGQQYF. The CDR3 nucleotides are TGTGCCATCAGCGTCTCGGGGCAGCAGTACTTC.

Only a few counts were recorded for this clonotype. CDR3 sequence reads: CASSPPGTSGMDTQYF. CDR3 bases: TGTGCCAGCAGCCCGCCCGGGACTAGCGGGATGGATACGCAGTATTTT. The chain recombines TRBV5-6 with TRBJ2-3, with 13 nucleotides matching TRBD2. V trimming: 4 bases; J trimming: 6 bases; junction bases outside the gene matches: 8. Germline loops: CDR1 SGHDT, CDR2 YYEEEE. This CDR3 contains 16 residues. The entire variable domain, with the rest obtained from reference TRBV5-6 and TRBJ2-3, is as follows: DAGVTQSPTHLIKTRGQQVTLRCSPKSGHDTVSWYQQALGQGPQFIFQYYEEEERQRGNFPDRFSGHQFPNYSSELNVNALLLGDSALYLCASSPPGTSGMDTQYFGPGTRLTVL.

There are many counts of this clonotype. The J gene is TRBJ2-5, the V gene TRBV4-1, with D possibly TRBD2 on 6 matching bases. Trimming took 0 bases from V and 5 from J, leaving 13 bases between them. There are 15 residues in the CDR3. In germline, CDR1 is MGHRA, CDR2 YSYEKL. The CDR3 DNA reads TGCGCCAGCAGCCAAGATTCGTCAGGGAGGGAGACCCAGTACTTC. Its translation is CASSQDSSGRETQYF.

This clonotype was detected many times. The genes are TRBV27 and TRBJ1-2, with D uncertain. Germline V gives CDR1 MNHEY, CDR2 SMNVEV (reference sequence). V was pared by 6 bases and J by 0 bases, with 8 bases between. This CDR3 region has 13 residues. This CDR3 is CASSLSANYGYTF. CDR3 DNA: TGTGCCAGCAGCTTGTCGGCTAACTATGGCTACACCTTC.

This chain links TRBV7-9 with TRBJ2-5; TRBD1 agrees at 10 bases. The J segment lost 3 bases and the V segment lost 10 bases, leaving 5 bases of the junction unmatched. Germline values: CDR1 SEHNR, CDR2 FQNEAQ (reference sequence). The CDR3 contains 13 residues. The CDR3, as DNA: TGTGCCACCGGGACAGGGGTAAAAGAGACCCAGTACTTC. It yields the protein CATGTGVKETQYF.

This clonotype was observed at least ten times. This rearrangement joins TRBV4-1 to TRBJ1-5, with D unresolved. The CDR3 sequence is 14 residues long. Germline V gene lookup returns CDR1 MGHRA and CDR2 YSYEKL. Trimming took 4 bases from V and 0 from J, leaving 7 bases between them. CDR3 loop: CASSLEYSNQPQHF. CDR3 nucleotides: TGCGCCAGCAGCCTCGAGTATAGCAATCAGCCCCAGCATTTT.

Many counts were recorded for this clonotype. The chain joins TRBV30 to TRBJ2-1, with D unclear. V lost 0 bases and J lost 4, with 13 bases in between. The length of the CDR3 is 15 residues. CDR1 GTSNPN and CDR2 SVGIG come from the germline V gene (reference sequence). The CDR3 bases are TGTGCCTGGAGTGTAATGGGTGGTACTTACAATGAGCAGTTCTTC. Its translation is CAWSVMGGTYNEQFF.

In regard to this clonotype: A much more abundant neighbour one base away suggests this may be a read error. This chain joins TRBV12-3 or TRBV12-4 and TRBJ2-1; D unresolved. The length of the CDR3 is 15 residues. CDR3 sequence (DNA): TGTGCCGGCAGTTTGGGATTCACCGGGCACAATGAGCAGTTCTTC. It specifies CAGSLGFTGHNEQFF.

Regarding this clonotype: At one of its ends the junction is not consistent with the germline gene, which may arise from a read error. The chain is built from TRBV6-2 or TRBV6-3 and TRBJ2-5; 7 bases are a match to TRBD2. CDR1 is MNHEY, CDR2 SVGEGT, per germline. This CDR3 contains 13 residues. CDR3 in amino acids: CVSSPGLEETQYF. CDR3 DNA sequence: TGTGTCAGCAGTCCAGGACTAGAAGAGACCCAGTACTTC.